The clone carrying this TCR beta chain was counted at least ten times. Antigen unknown. This sample was included in a study of early T cells in non-severe SARS-CoV-2 infection. In the study overall: Sequencing of unsorted whole blood was done on bulk RNA, leaving chains unpaired.

The V gene's germline CDR1 is SGHRS and CDR2 YFSETQ. The CDR3 has 13 residues. The ends were cut back, 7 bases at V and 1 base at J, with 11 bases in the middle. Overall study findings and caveats: Missing private and CD4 specificities, VDJdb matching favored anti-spike CD8 responses.

Unique molecular identifiers (one per individual cDNA molecule) were attached. TCRdb processed the 5' RACE reads anew with MiXCR; each CDR3 protein has one entry. The sample lists under 90,000 distinct CDR3 sequences, less than 15% occurring once. This TCR derives from an adult who was a healthcare worker with PCR-confirmed SARS-CoV-2 infection or an uninfected control (not recorded which). V is TRBV5-1 and J is TRBJ1-1; D gene uncertain. The sample consisted of whole blood. CDR3 sequence: CASQEDSNTEAFF. CDR3 nucleotide sequence: TGCGCCAGCCAAGAGGATTCGAACACTGAAGCTTTCTTT.